This T cell receptor (beta chain) was documented in a study of cytomegalovirus exposure and HLA in healthy donors. As regards this clone: Its matching antigen is unknown.

PCR was performed using 60 Vbeta and 13 Jbeta primers. Sequenced by immunoSEQ multiplex PCR; TCRdb stores in-frame clones only, minus some. The table has 150,000 to 200,000 clones, around four fifths seen once; the top ten hold about 2.6%. Findings of the study overall: What TCR beta sequences reportedly achieved was accurate prediction of HLA-A and HLA-B alleles in most subjects.

Germline V gene data show CDR1 as SGHNT and CDR2 as YYREEE (reference sequence). V shed 0 bases, J shed 8 bases, and the junction held 10 bases outside the gene matches. CDR3 length: 16 amino acids. Sequencing was carried out using PBMCs. The chain couples TRBV5-4 to TRBJ2-1; 8 nucleotides agree with TRBD2. The receptor was derived from a woman in her forties or fifties in good health and CMV-seropositive. The CDR3 reads CASSLARTSSLDEQFF. CDR3 DNA: TGTGCCAGCAGCTTGGCCCGGACTAGCAGTTTAGATGAGCAGTTCTTC.